Listed below are T cell receptor beta chains from one sample, sequenced in a study of T-cell reconstitution after alpha-beta-depleted transplantation in children. TCRdb redid the calling of the PCR reads with MiXCR, one entry per CDR3 protein. Of roughly 200,000 distinct CDR3 sequences listed, roughly 9.1% are singletons. The sample in question was PBMCs, mostly from graft donor cells, obtained 360 days after TCRalphabeta/CD19-depleted stem cell transplant. The receptors were gathered from a male patient aged 2 to 10 who had a stem cell transplant for acute myeloid leukemia, so the T cells may come from the graft donor. Both conserved end residues are part of each CDR3. The D gene is left open where the match is weak. Only part of the rows carry a size: once, few, many, or a class if the clone is expanded.

TRBJ2-5,TRBV27,15,TRBD2,-,TGTGCCAGCATAAGCGAGCGGGGCCTGGAAGAGACCCAGTACTTC,CASISERGLEETQYF
TRBJ2-5,TRBV12-3/TRBV12-4,12,-,many,TGTGCCAGCAGTTTAAGGACGGGGACCCAGTACTTC,CASSLRTGTQYF
TRBJ2-7,TRBV14,16,-,few,TGTGCCAGCAGCCCTCGAGTAGTTCCGAAATACTACGAGCAGTACTTC,CASSPRVVPKYYEQYF
TRBJ2-7,TRBV4-1,15,TRBD1,-,TGCGCCAGCAGCCAAGAGGACAGGGGAGTCCACGAGCAGTACTTC,CASSQEDRGVHEQYF
TRBJ1-5,TRBV5-5,14,TRBD1,few,TGTGCCAGCAGCCCTGACAGGGGTAATCAGCCCCAGCATTTT,CASSPDRGNQPQHF
TRBJ2-2,TRBV9,16,-,many,TGTGCCAGCAGCCCGGGTTTTGGGGCGAACACCGGGGAGCTGTTTTTT,CASSPGFGANTGELFF
TRBJ2-4,TRBV6-5,13,-,many,TGTGCCAGCAGTTACGACAGGAGGAACATTCAGTACTTC,CASSYDRRNIQYF
TRBJ2-1,TRBV12-3/TRBV12-4,15,-,many,TGTGCCAGCAGTTTAGCGCGGACGGAGGACAATGAGCAGTTCTTC,CASSLARTEDNEQFF
TRBJ1-2,TRBV12-3/TRBV12-4,16,-,few,TGTGCCAGCACCTTGGGACGCATGGCATCTAACTATGGCTACACCTTC,CASTLGRMASNYGYTF
TRBJ2-3,TRBV7-9,15,TRBD1,-,TGTGCCAGCAGCTCACAGGGGTCAAGCACAGATACGCAGTATTTT,CASSSQGSSTDTQYF
TRBJ2-1,TRBV4-1,15,TRBD1,many,TGCGCCAGCAAAAGTAACAGGGGGCGCGCGAATGAGCAGTTCTTC,CASKSNRGRANEQFF
TRBJ2-3,TRBV29-1,15,TRBD2,many,TGCAGCGTTGAAGACCCGGGACTAGCCCTTGATACGCAGTATTTT,CSVEDPGLALDTQYF
TRBJ2-7,TRBV29-1,12,TRBD1,-,TGCAGCGCGGGACAGGGGGCGGGGGAGCAGTACTTC,CSAGQGAGEQYF
TRBJ2-7,TRBV15,14,TRBD2,few,TGTGCCGTAGGAGCGGGATTGGGGGACTACGAGCAGTACTTC,CAVGAGLGDYEQYF
TRBJ1-2,TRBV6-5,14,-,few,TGTGCCAGCAGTTACTCGGGGCGGTCCTATGGCTACACCTTC,CASSYSGRSYGYTF
TRBJ2-6,TRBV7-9,14,-,-,TGTGCCAGCGCCGAAACGCGTGGGGCCAACGTCCTGACTTTC,CASAETRGANVLTF
TRBJ2-7,TRBV10-3,13,-,many,TGTGCCATCACCCGGGAGCTAACCTACGAGCAGTACTTC,CAITRELTYEQYF
TRBJ2-3,TRBV5-1,14,-,many,TGCGCCAGCAGCCCCGACAGGCCCACAGATACGCAGTATTTT,CASSPDRPTDTQYF
TRBJ1-6,TRBV20-1,15,TRBD1,few,TGCAGTGCCAGTTCGACAGGGGGCAATAATTCACCCCTCCACTTT,CSASSTGGNNSPLHF
TRBJ1-4,TRBV5-6,11,-,-,TGTGCCAGCAGCTTCAGACGAGATCTGTTTTTT,CASSFRRDLFF
TRBJ2-1,TRBV7-8,14,-,few,TGTGCCAGCACAGCCCTTAGCGAGCTCAATGAGCAGTTCTTC,CASTALSELNEQFF
TRBJ2-2,TRBV7-6,15,-,many,TGTGCCAGCAGCTTATGGACACAGGTGACCGGGGAGCTGTTTTTT,CASSLWTQVTGELFF
TRBJ2-1,TRBV10-3,17,-,few,TGTGCCATCAGTGAGTCCGGCAGTACCCTCTCCTACAATGAGCAGTTCTTC,CAISESGSTLSYNEQFF
TRBJ1-6,TRBV6-5,14,-,-,TGTGCCAGCAGTTACGCAGGGGAGAGGTCACCCCTCCACTTT,CASSYAGERSPLHF
TRBJ2-5,TRBV27,15,TRBD1,few,TGTGCCAGCAGTCCCCGACAGGGGGCGCGAGAGACCCAGTACTTC,CASSPRQGARETQYF
TRBJ2-1,TRBV29-1,13,-,few,TGCAGCGTTGAAGGTCGGGGAAACAATGAGCAGTTCTTC,CSVEGRGNNEQFF
TRBJ2-2,TRBV9,15,-,-,TGTGCCAGCAGCGTAGGACTCCTGAACACCGGGGAGCTGTTTTTT,CASSVGLLNTGELFF
TRBJ1-3,TRBV12-3/TRBV12-4,13,-,-,TGTGCCAGCAGTTTAGCGCTTGGAAACACCATATATTTT,CASSLALGNTIYF
TRBJ1-1,TRBV12-5,16,TRBD1,many,TGTGCTAGTGGTTGGGAACTGAGGGGACAGGGGGGTGAAGCTTTCTTT,CASGWELRGQGGEAFF
TRBJ2-1,TRBV25-1,13,-,many,TGTGCCAGCAGTGAATATTTGGACGGGGTGAGGTTCTTC,CASSEYLDGVRFF
TRBJ2-7,TRBV29-1,14,TRBD2,few,TGCAGCGTTGACCTGGGACTAGCGCTGGGCGAGCAGTACTTC,CSVDLGLALGEQYF
TRBJ2-1,TRBV6-2/TRBV6-3,17,-,many,TGTGCCAGCAGTTACCGCATTATGGACTATCTCGACAATGAGCAGTTCTTC,CASSYRIMDYLDNEQFF
TRBJ1-6,TRBV7-8,18,-,many,TGTGCCAGCAGCTTACGACATGATTCGAGCTCCTATAATTCACCCCTCCACTTT,CASSLRHDSSSYNSPLHF
TRBJ2-1,TRBV11-3,15,TRBD2,few,TGTGCCAGCAGCTTATGGAGCGGGGGGGGAAGTAAGCAGTTCTTC,CASSLWSGGGSKQFF
TRBJ1-5,TRBV7-9,13,TRBD1,-,TGTGCCAGCAGCCCAGGGGGGCGTCAGCCCCAGCATTTT,CASSPGGRQPQHF
TRBJ1-2,TRBV20-1,12,TRBD1,many,TGCAGTGGAGGGACAGGTGCTTATGGCTACACCTTC,CSGGTGAYGYTF
TRBJ2-4,TRBV5-1,13,-,many,TGCGCCAGCACCTCCCACCTGGGAAACATTCAGTACTTC,CASTSHLGNIQYF
TRBJ2-5,TRBV20-1,15,TRBD2,-,TGCAGTGCTAGATTAGCGGGAGGGTTCCAGGAGACCCAGTACTTC,CSARLAGGFQETQYF
TRBJ2-7,TRBV5-1,15,TRBD2,many,TGCGCCAGCAGCTGGACTAGCGGGATGGAACACGAGCAGTACTTC,CASSWTSGMEHEQYF
TRBJ2-2,TRBV5-1,14,TRBD1,few,TGCGCCAGCAGAAGGACAGGAGCCACCGGGGAGCTGTTTTTT,CASRRTGATGELFF
TRBJ2-4,TRBV12-3/TRBV12-4,17,TRBD2,-,TGTGCCAGCAGTCGTCAAGGACTAGCGGTAGCCAAAAACATTCAGTACTTC,CASSRQGLAVAKNIQYF
TRBJ2-1,TRBV6-1,15,-,few,TGTGCCACCTCACCCCTCCGACAGTATTACAATGAGCAGTTCTTC,CATSPLRQYYNEQFF
TRBJ2-1,TRBV5-1,18,TRBD1,-,TGCGCCAGCAGCTTGGCTTCCGGGACAGGGGTGGCCTACAATGAGCAGTTCTTC,CASSLASGTGVAYNEQFF
TRBJ1-3,TRBV7-2,14,-,few,TGTGCCAGCAGCTTAGGAGGGCATGGAAACACCATATATTTT,CASSLGGHGNTIYF
TRBJ1-6,TRBV18,14,TRBD1,many,TGTGCCAGCTCACCGGCAGGGGGGAATTCACCCCTCCACTTT,CASSPAGGNSPLHF
TRBJ1-5,TRBV5-6,12,-,-,TGTGCCAGCAGCTTTTACAATCAGCCCCAGCATTTT,CASSFYNQPQHF